This T cell receptor beta chain derives from a study of cytomegalovirus exposure and HLA in healthy donors. The PCR used 60 Vbeta and 13 Jbeta primers. Repertoires were generated with immunoSEQ multiplex PCR, while TCRdb's copy carries only in-frame clones and drops some. Of roughly 130,000 clones listed, roughly 87% are singletons. The CDR3 loop spans 16 amino acids. The germline CDR1 and CDR2 sequences are SNHLY and FYNNEI. Losses at the gene ends were 8 bases for V and 3 bases for J; bases not matched to a gene: 11. The receptor comes from a woman aged 40 to 50 in good health and CMV-seronegative. The specimen sequenced was PBMCs. The V call is TRBV2, the J call TRBJ2-3, with 10 nucleotides matching TRBD2. CDR3 region: CASRKGPSGSTDTQYF. The CDR3 region has the DNA TGTGCCAGCCGGAAGGGTCCTAGCGGGAGTACAGATACGCAGTATTTT.